The 23 T cell receptor beta chains in this list originate from one sample, sequenced in a study of response to subunit inactivated influenza vaccine (dated by TCRdb to the late 2010s). The method behind the library was RT-PCR. This sample was sequenced with an Illumina HiSeq 2500. The public reads were reanalyzed by TCRdb: fastp trimming at Q25, MiXCR alignment, in-frame beta chains only. Identical CDR3 protein sequences are pooled into one entry, listed with their most common genes and DNA. The sample includes around 710,000 distinct CDR3 sequences, with approximately 14% observed a single time. 6% to 7% of the sample comes from the top ten. The sample was PBMCs from blood, taken less than 15 days before vaccination. The receptor set was obtained from a middle-aged man who received an inactivated influenza vaccine. Donor details come from another sample of the same person, matched by shared clones.

This clonotype has a count of ten or more. The chain couples TRBV5-1 to TRBJ2-5, with TRBD2 matching 10 bases. This CDR3 has 14 residues. In germline, CDR1 is SGHRS, CDR2 YFSETQ. With V trimmed by 2 bases and J by 3 bases, 1 base remained unmatched. For the CDR3, the DNA is TGCGCCAGCAGCTTAGCGGGAGGGGAAGAGACCCAGTACTTC. This translates into CASSLAGGEETQYF.

There are a few counts of this clonotype. The chain combines TRBV19 with TRBJ2-7; 11 nucleotides match TRBD2. Germline V gene sequence: CDR1 LNHDA, CDR2 SQIVND (reference sequence). The V gene end was trimmed by 3 bases and the J gene end by 2 bases; junction bases not matched to a gene: 6. There are 16 residues in the CDR3. CDR3 coding DNA: TGTGCCAGTAGTATTGGGGGACTAGCGGCGACCTACGAGCAGTACTTC. Translating gives CASSIGGLAATYEQYF.

The V gene is TRBV5-1, the J gene TRBJ2-1, with TRBD2 matching over 12 bases. Germline V gene data show CDR1 as SGHRS and CDR2 as YFSETQ. V gave up 1 base and J gave up 9 bases; unmatched junction bases: 8. The length of the CDR3 is 16 residues. The CDR3 spells CASSLHRLAGEGEQFF. The CDR3 DNA is TGCGCCAGCAGCTTGCACCGACTAGCGGGAGAGGGTGAGCAGTTCTTC.

This clonotype was counted only a few times. The chain joins TRBV3-1 to TRBJ1-1; D ambiguous. The CDR3 is 15 amino acids. Trimming took off 4 bases at V and 0 bases at J, with 12 bases between the two ends. Per germline, CDR1 LGHDT and CDR2 YNNKEL (reference sequence). Here the CDR3 reads CASSPLLRLNTEAFF. CDR3 DNA sequence: TGTGCCAGCAGCCCCCTACTCCGTTTGAACACTGAAGCTTTCTTT.

V is TRBV7-2 and J is TRBJ2-2, with 8 bases matching TRBD2. The CDR3 consists of 16 residues. The junction had 8 bases not matched to a gene; V was cut back by 5 bases and J by 3 bases. Germline V CDR1 and CDR2: SGHTA, FQGNSA. Here the CDR3 DNA reads TGTGCCAGCAGCGCCCGGACTAGCTTATACACCGGGGAGCTGTTTTTT. Its translation: CASSARTSLYTGELFF. Using reference TRBV7-2 and TRBJ2-2 for the parts outside the CDR3, the full variable domain is GAGVSQSPSNKVTEKGKDVELRCDPISGHTALYWYRQSLGQGLEFLIYFQGNSAPDKSGLPSDRFSAERTGGSVSTLTIQRTQQEDSAVYLCASSARTSLYTGELFFGEGSRLTVL.

This clonotype has at least ten counts. This sequence joins TRBV12-3 or TRBV12-4 and TRBJ2-5, with a tentative D call TRBD2 (6 bases). V was shortened by 6 bases and J by 0 bases, with 14 bases between the two germline ends. This CDR3 region has 15 residues. The CDR3 protein is CASRRGGAHQETQYF. In DNA, the CDR3 is TGTGCCAGCAGACGTGGAGGGGCCCACCAAGAGACCCAGTACTTC.

V usage is TRBV18 and J usage is TRBJ2-1; maybe TRBD2 (6 bases). Deletions cut 3 bases from V and 9 bases from J, with 12 bases between. The CDR3 contains 13 residues. The germline CDR1 and CDR2 sequences are KGHSH and LQKENI. DNA for the CDR3: TGTGCCAGCTCACCCGTGTCCGGGGGTGAGCAGTTCTTC. As protein: CASSPVSGGEQFF.

V gene TRBV4-3 combines with J gene TRBJ1-1; D uncertain. V dropped 0 bases and J dropped 0 bases, with 11 bases sitting between them. This CDR3 has 16 amino acids. CDR1 is LGHNA and CDR2 is YSLEER in the germline V gene. In DNA, the CDR3 is TGCGCCAGCAGCCAAGATTGGAAGGTACTGAACACTGAAGCTTTCTTT. Translating it yields CASSQDWKVLNTEAFF.

Only a few counts were recorded for this clonotype. The chain employs TRBV28 and TRBJ2-7, with TRBD1 matching over 9 bases. Germline-derived CDR1 and CDR2 are MDHEN and SYDVKM. The CDR3 runs 15 residues. J lost 0 bases, V lost 5 bases, and 5 bases had no gene match. The CDR3 nucleotides read TGTGCCAGCAGTATACCGGGACAGGGCTCCTACGAGCAGTACTTC. This translates into CASSIPGQGSYEQYF.

This clonotype has only a few counts. The V gene is TRBV7-9, the J gene TRBJ2-7, with 9 bases aligning to TRBD1. The CDR3 totals 11 residues. Germline values: CDR1 SEHNR, CDR2 FQNEAQ (reference sequence). The trim removed 10 bases at V and 6 bases at J, leaving 4 bases unmatched. CDR3 sequence (DNA): TGTGCCATTGGGACAGGGTTCGAGCAGTACTTC. Its protein is CAIGTGFEQYF. The variable domain in full, completed from reference TRBV7-9 and TRBJ2-7, reads DTGVSQNPRHKITKRGQNVTFRCDPISEHNRLYWYRQTLGQGPEFLTYFQNEAQLEKSRLLSDRFSAERPKGSFSTLEIQRTEQGDSAMYLCAIGTGFEQYFGPGTRLTVT.

This clonotype was found many times. CDR3 region: CASSLKPKWRKRDQPQHF. For the CDR3, the DNA is TGTGCCAGCAGTTTAAAACCCAAGTGGAGGAAACGGGATCAGCCCCAGCATTTT. The chain uses TRBV28 and TRBJ1-5; unclear D gene. Trimming removed 2 bases from V and 5 bases from J, with 22 bases in between. There are 18 residues in the CDR3. The germline V gene encodes CDR1 MDHEN and CDR2 SYDVKM.

The sample holds a few counts of this clonotype. The V and J genes are TRBV6-9 and TRBJ2-2, with D uncertain. Trimming cost V 4 bases and J 5 bases, with 11 bases left between them. This CDR3 region has 14 residues. CDR1 MNHGY and CDR2 SVAAGI come from the germline V gene. The chain's CDR3 is CASSFREPTGELFF. CDR3 nucleotides: TGTGCCAGCAGTTTTAGGGAACCGACCGGGGAGCTGTTTTTT.

This clonotype was seen ten or more times. The V call is TRBV4-1, the J call TRBJ1-2; D unresolved. The CDR3 is 16 amino acids. V shed 1 base and J shed 0 bases, with 12 bases lying between them. Germline V gene lookup returns CDR1 MGHRA and CDR2 YSYEKL. The CDR3 DNA reads TGCGCCAGCAGCCAAGCGTTTTCGTTAGCTAACTATGGCTACACCTTC. Translating it yields CASSQAFSLANYGYTF.

This clonotype occurred a few times. The chain combines TRBV20-1 with TRBJ2-3, with unresolved D. V gave up 5 bases and J gave up 2 bases, with 11 bases separating them. Germline V gene lookup returns CDR1 DFQATT and CDR2 SNEGSKA (reference sequence). This CDR3 has 13 residues. This chain's CDR3 is CSARLGYTDTQYF. CDR3 nucleotide sequence: TGCAGTGCTCGACTCGGTTACACAGATACGCAGTATTTT.

The chain combines TRBV20-1 with TRBJ2-1, with TRBD2 identical over 7 bases. CDR1 is DFQATT, CDR2 SNEGSKA, per germline (reference sequence). V shed 6 bases and J 6 bases; nucleotides not matched to a gene: 17. This CDR3 has 16 amino acids. CDR3 in amino acids: CSARQGGSFSSNEQFF. CDR3 bases: TGCAGTGCCCGCCAGGGCGGGAGTTTTTCAAGCAATGAGCAGTTCTTC.

The genes are TRBV20-1 and TRBJ1-6; a weak D match, TRBD1 (6 bases). Germline CDR1 and CDR2: DFQATT and SNEGSKA (reference sequence). The CDR3 has 13 residues. V was cut by 4 bases and J by 7 bases, with 11 bases left in between. In DNA form, the CDR3 reads TGCAGTGCTAAGGGACACGCGAATTCACCCCTCCACTTT. Encoded protein: CSAKGHANSPLHF.

Details on this clonotype: The junction departs from germline at one end; a sequencing error may be responsible. V and J are TRBV7-7 and TRBJ2-3; 7 bases agree with TRBD1. The CDR3 loop spans 14 amino acids. Germline V CDR1 and CDR2: SSHAT, FNYEAQ (reference sequence). The CDR3 here is CASSRSTGMYTQYF. CDR3 in DNA: TGTGCTAGCAGCCGGTCGACAGGGATGTATACGCAGTATTTT.

This clonotype was observed a handful of times. The V call is TRBV12-3 or TRBV12-4, the J call TRBJ1-3; D gene unclear. The CDR3 is made up of 16 amino acids. V lost 6 bases, J lost 1 base, and 16 bases lay in between. The CDR3 loop is CASSNRASPSGNTIYF. CDR3 sequence (DNA): TGTGCCAGCAGCAACCGGGCCTCGCCTTCTGGAAACACCATATATTTT.

This clonotype came up a few times. J is TRBJ2-7 and V is TRBV19; TRBD2 matches 8 bases. Germline V gives CDR1 LNHDA, CDR2 SQIVND (reference sequence). The CDR3 loop spans 15 amino acids. V gave up 3 bases and J gave up 0 bases; unmatched junction bases: 4. The CDR3 DNA reads TGTGCCAGTAGTATCGCGGGGGGAGGCTCCTACGAGCAGTACTTC. As protein: CASSIAGGGSYEQYF.

This clonotype was recorded at least ten times. This chain uses TRBV15 with TRBJ2-7; possibly TRBD1 for D (5 bases). Trimming stripped 0 bases from V and 6 bases from J, with 6 bases between. Germline V gene lookup returns CDR1 LNHNV and CDR2 YYDKDF (reference sequence). This CDR3 comprises 12 residues. The CDR3 here is CATSRDRGEQYF. CDR3 coding DNA: TGTGCCACCAGCAGAGATAGGGGCGAGCAGTACTTC. The full variable domain, its missing parts supplied by reference TRBV15 and TRBJ2-7, is DAMVIQNPRYQVTQFGKPVTLSCSQTLNHNVMYWYQQKSSQAPKLLFHYYDKDFNNEADTPDNFQSRRPNTSFCFLDIRSPGLGDTAMYLCATSRDRGEQYFGPGTRLTVT.

The chain joins TRBV27 to TRBJ2-3, with TRBD2 identical over 7 bases. The germline CDR1 and CDR2 sequences are MNHEY and SMNVEV (reference sequence). This CDR3 spans 15 amino acids. The V segment lost 3 bases and the J segment 1 base; nucleotides outside the gene matches: 4. The CDR3 DNA sequence: TGTGCCAGCAGTTTCAGGGAGGGAGGCACAGATACGCAGTATTTT. Protein: CASSFREGGTDTQYF.

This rearrangement joins TRBV4-2 to TRBJ2-3, with TRBD2 as a possible D gene (5 bases). Germline V gives CDR1 LGHNA, CDR2 YNFKEQ. CDR3 length equals 17 residues. V was pared by 1 base and J by 4 bases, with 18 bases between. This chain's CDR3 is CASSQVALGISADTQYF. Written as DNA, the CDR3 is TGTGCCAGCAGCCAAGTGGCTTTGGGAATTAGCGCAGATACGCAGTATTTT.

V and J are TRBV4-3 and TRBJ2-3, with 9 bases aligning to TRBD2. CDR3 length: 17 residues. J was trimmed by 2 bases and V by 0 bases; bases with no gene match: 6. Germline V gene lookup returns CDR1 LGHNA and CDR2 YSLEER. DNA for the CDR3: TGCGCCAGCAGCCAAGAAGTCCTAGCGGGATCCACAGATACGCAGTATTTT. It is translated as CASSQEVLAGSTDTQYF.